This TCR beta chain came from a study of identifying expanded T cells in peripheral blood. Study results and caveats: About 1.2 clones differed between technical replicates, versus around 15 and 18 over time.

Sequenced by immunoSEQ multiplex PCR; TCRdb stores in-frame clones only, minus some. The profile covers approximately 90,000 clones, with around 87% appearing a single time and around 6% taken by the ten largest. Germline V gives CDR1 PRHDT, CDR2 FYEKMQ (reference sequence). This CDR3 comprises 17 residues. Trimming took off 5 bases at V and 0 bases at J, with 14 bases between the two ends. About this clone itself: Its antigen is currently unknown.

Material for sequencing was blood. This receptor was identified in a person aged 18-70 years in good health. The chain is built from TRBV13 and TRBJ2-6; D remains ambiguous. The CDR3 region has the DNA TGTGCCAGCAGCATCCAATCGTACCTCTCTGGGGCCAACGTCCTGACTTTC. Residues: CASSIQSYLSGANVLTF.